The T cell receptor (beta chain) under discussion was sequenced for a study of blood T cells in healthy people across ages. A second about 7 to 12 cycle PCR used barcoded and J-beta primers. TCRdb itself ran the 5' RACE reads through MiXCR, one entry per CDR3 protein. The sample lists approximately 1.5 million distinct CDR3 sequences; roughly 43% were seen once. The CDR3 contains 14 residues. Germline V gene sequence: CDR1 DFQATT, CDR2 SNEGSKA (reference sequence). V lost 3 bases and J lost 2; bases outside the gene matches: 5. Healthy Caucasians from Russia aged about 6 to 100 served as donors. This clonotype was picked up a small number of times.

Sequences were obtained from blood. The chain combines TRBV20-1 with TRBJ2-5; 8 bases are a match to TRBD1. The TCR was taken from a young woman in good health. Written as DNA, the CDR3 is TGCAGTGCTAGTTGGGACAGGACACAAGAGACCCAGTACTTC. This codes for CSASWDRTQETQYF.